The T cell receptor beta chain described here comes from a study of control samples from healthy donors and cancer patients. The V gene's germline CDR1 is SGHNT and CDR2 YYREEE (reference sequence). The CDR3 totals 13 residues. V was pared by 4 bases and J by 5 bases, with 9 bases between. TCRdb's table, derived via immunoSEQ multiplex PCR, lists solely in-frame clones and lacks some. The sample holds approximately 97,000 clones, 80% to 95% seen once. Sequencing was done on a sample of blood. V gene TRBV5-4 combines with J gene TRBJ2-2; the D gene is possibly TRBD1 (6 bases). The TCR was taken from a human donor in good health. The donor label of this sample is uncertain. In DNA, the CDR3 is TGTGCCAGCAGCCCCGGACAGACCGGGGAGCTGTTTTTT. It encodes CASSPGQTGELFF.